This is a list of T cell receptor beta chains from one sample in a study of T cell repertoires in cytomegalovirus infection. TCRdb analysed the reads with MiXCR anew, one entry per CDR3 protein. This table has some 100,000 distinct CDR3 sequences, around 22% appearing once. Sequenced input: CD8+ T cells from PBMCs. The receptors here all came from a human donor in good health (CMV status not recorded). Some clones in this sample may be carry-over from other donors' samples. CDR3s include the opening cysteine and the closing phenylalanine or tryptophan. The D gene is left open where the match is weak. Clone size, where shown, is once, few, many, or a class for clones that have expanded.

v_call	clone_size	d_call	j_call	cdr3_nt	cdr3_aa
TRBV7-3	many	TRBD2	TRBJ2-5	TGTGCCAGCAGCCCGACGGCGGGGGTTAGCGGCCAAGAGACCCAGTACTTC	CASSPTAGVSGQETQYF
TRBV12-3/TRBV12-4	-	TRBD1	TRBJ1-1	TGTGCCAGCAGTCCCACGGACAGGGGGAACACTGAAGCTTTCTTT	CASSPTDRGNTEAFF
TRBV6-5	-	-	TRBJ1-5	TGTGCCAGCAGTTACAAAACAGGGTTGCAGCCCCAGCATTTT	CASSYKTGLQPQHF
TRBV12-3/TRBV12-4	-	-	TRBJ2-2	TGTGCCACCGCCCAGGTCGGGGAGCTGTTTTTT	CATAQVGELFF
TRBV27	-	-	TRBJ2-3	TGTGCCAGCAGGTACGGCGGTCGACTTGCAGATACGCAGTATTTT	CASRYGGRLADTQYF
TRBV11-2	many	-	TRBJ2-5	TGTGCCAGCAGCTACCCCGGGACTTTCCAAGAGACCCAGTACTTC	CASSYPGTFQETQYF
TRBV19	many	-	TRBJ1-4	TGTGCCAGCCTGGGGGGGACGGCGGATGAAAAACTGTTTTTT	CASLGGTADEKLFF
TRBV20-1	-	-	TRBJ2-7	TGCAGTGCTAGAGATTCTACCTACGAGCAGTACTTC	CSARDSTYEQYF
TRBV7-6	many	TRBD2	TRBJ2-7	TGTGCCAGCAGCCCCTACGGGGGGTCTGCCGAGCAGTACTTC	CASSPYGGSAEQYF
TRBV28	-	-	TRBJ2-1	TGTGCCAGCAGTTTAATGAGGGATGAGCAGTTCTTC	CASSLMRDEQFF
TRBV7-2	many	-	TRBJ2-1	TGTGCCAGCAGCTTAGGAACAGGGATGAATGAGCAGTTCTTC	CASSLGTGMNEQFF
TRBV2	few	-	TRBJ2-5	TGTGCCAGCATCCGTACGTTGTCGCCAAACAAAGAAGACCAGTACTTC	CASIRTLSPNKEDQYF
TRBV20-1	-	-	TRBJ2-5	TGCAGTGCTAGTCAGGTGGGGCGGGGAGAGACCCAGTACTTC	CSASQVGRGETQYF
TRBV2	-	-	TRBJ1-1	TGTGCCAGCAAGGAGGCGGGTACCCCTGAAGCTTTCTTT	CASKEAGTPEAFF
TRBV7-9	few	TRBD1	TRBJ2-7	TGTGCCAGCAGCCACCCCGGACAGGGGATCCACGAGCAGTACTTC	CASSHPGQGIHEQYF
TRBV12-3/TRBV12-4	-	TRBD1	TRBJ1-1	TGTGCCAGCAGTCCCCGGACAGGGGGCGCCGCTGAAGCTTTCTTT	CASSPRTGGAAEAFF